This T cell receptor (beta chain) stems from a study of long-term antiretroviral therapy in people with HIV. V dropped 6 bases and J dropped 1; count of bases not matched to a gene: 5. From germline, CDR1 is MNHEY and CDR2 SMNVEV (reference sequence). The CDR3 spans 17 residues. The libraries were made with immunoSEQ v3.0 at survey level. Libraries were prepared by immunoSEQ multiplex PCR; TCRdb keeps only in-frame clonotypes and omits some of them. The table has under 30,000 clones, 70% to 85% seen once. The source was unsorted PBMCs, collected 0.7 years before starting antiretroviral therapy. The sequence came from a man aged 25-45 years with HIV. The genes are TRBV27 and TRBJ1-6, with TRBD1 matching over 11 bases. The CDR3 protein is CASSPGQGVSYNSPLHF. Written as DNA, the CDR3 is TGTGCCAGCAGCCCGGGACAGGGGGTATCCTATAATTCACCCCTCCACTTT.